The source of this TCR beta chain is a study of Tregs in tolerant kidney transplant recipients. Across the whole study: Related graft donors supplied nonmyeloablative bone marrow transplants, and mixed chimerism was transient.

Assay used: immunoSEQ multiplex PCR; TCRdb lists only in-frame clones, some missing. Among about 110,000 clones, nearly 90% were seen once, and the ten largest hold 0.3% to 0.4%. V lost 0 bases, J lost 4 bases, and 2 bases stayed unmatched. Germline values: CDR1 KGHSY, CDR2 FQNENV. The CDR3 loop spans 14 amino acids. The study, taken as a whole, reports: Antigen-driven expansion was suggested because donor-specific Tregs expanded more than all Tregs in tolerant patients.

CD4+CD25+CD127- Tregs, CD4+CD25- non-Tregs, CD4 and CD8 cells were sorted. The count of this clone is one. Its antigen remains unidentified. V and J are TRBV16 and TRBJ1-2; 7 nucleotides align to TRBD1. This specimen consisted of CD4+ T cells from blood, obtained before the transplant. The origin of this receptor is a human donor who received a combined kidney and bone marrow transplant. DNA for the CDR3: TGTGCCAGCAGCCAATCAGGGGGCCCCTATGGCTACACCTTC. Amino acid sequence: CASSQSGGPYGYTF.